This TCR beta chain derives from a study of response to subunit inactivated influenza vaccine. A few counts support this clonotype. TCRdb fed the RT-PCR reads into MiXCR, producing one record per CDR3 protein. The sample holds hundreds of thousands of distinct CDR3 sequences, more than 11% seen once. The sequence came from a man aged 50-60 years who received an inactivated influenza vaccine. The sample here was PBMCs from blood, taken 14 to 15 days before vaccination.

CDR3 in amino acids: CASSVGGTYTEAFF. The DNA of the CDR3 is TGTGCCAGCAGTGTGGGGGGGACGTACACTGAAGCTTTCTTT. The chain is built from TRBV25-1 and TRBJ1-1; D is perhaps TRBD1 (5 bases). The CDR3 totals 14 residues. Germline loops: CDR1 MGHDK, CDR2 SYGVNS. The V end was cut by 4 bases, the J end by 3 bases, with 12 bases between.